This T cell receptor (beta chain) was sequenced in a study of T cells in Graves' hyperthyroidism and ophthalmopathy. V lost 6 bases and J 5 bases, leaving 11 bases between the germline ends. Germline CDR1 and CDR2: MNHEY and SVGEGT. The CDR3 has 13 residues. TCR beta CDR3 regions were amplified from RNA transcripts. A first-round RT-PCR of the TCR CDR3 used the HTBI primer set. TCRdb recomputed calls from the multiplex PCR reads with MiXCR, one row per CDR3 protein. The table lists more than 350,000 distinct CDR3 sequences, about a sixth of them singletons, with approximately 33% in the top ten. This clonotype appeared many times.

V is TRBV6-2 or TRBV6-3 and J is TRBJ2-1; possibly TRBD2 for D (7 bases). Sequencing was performed on blood. The origin of this receptor is a woman in her thirties with Graves' hyperthyroidism that later progressed to Graves' ophthalmopathy. The CDR3 coding sequence is TGTGCCAGCAGAGCGGGACACCACAATGAGCAGTTCTTC. Translation gives CASRAGHHNEQFF.